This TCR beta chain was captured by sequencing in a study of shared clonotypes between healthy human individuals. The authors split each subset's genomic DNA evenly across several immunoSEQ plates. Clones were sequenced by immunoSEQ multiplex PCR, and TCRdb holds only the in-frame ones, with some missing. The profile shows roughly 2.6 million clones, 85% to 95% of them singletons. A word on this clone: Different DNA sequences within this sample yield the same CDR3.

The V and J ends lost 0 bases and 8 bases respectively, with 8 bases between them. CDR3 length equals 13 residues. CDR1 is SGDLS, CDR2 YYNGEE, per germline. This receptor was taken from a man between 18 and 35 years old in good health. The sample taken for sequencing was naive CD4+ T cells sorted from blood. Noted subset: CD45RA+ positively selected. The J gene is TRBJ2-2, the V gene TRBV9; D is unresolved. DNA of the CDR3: TGTGCCAGCAGCGTAGGCGGAGTGGGGGAGCTGTTTTTT. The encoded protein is CASSVGGVGELFF.